The 16 T cell receptor beta chains given below trace back to one sample, sequenced in a study of T cell repertoires in cytomegalovirus infection. TCRdb used MiXCR to reprocess the reads, holding one entry per CDR3 protein. The sample has about 310,000 distinct CDR3 sequences, about 9.2% seen once. The sequenced sample was PBMCs. These receptors all stem from a human donor in good health (CMV status not recorded). Some clones in this sample may be carry-over from other donors' samples.

In its sample, this clonotype was seen many times. The chain joins TRBV4-3 to TRBJ2-1, with TRBD2 matching over 10 bases. CDR1 is LGHNA, CDR2 YSLEER, per germline. The CDR3 is made up of 15 amino acids. Trimming cost V 1 base and J 4 bases; bases outside gene matches: 1. Here the CDR3 DNA reads TGCGCCAGCAGCCAAGGGACTAGCGGATACAATGAGCAGTTCTTC. Translated, it gives CASSQGTSGYNEQFF.

Only a few counts were recorded for this clonotype. J is TRBJ2-3 and V is TRBV19; D is uncertain. Germline V gene sequence: CDR1 LNHDA, CDR2 SQIVND (reference sequence). The CDR3 contains 13 residues. V lost 5 bases, J lost 5 bases, and 11 bases lay in between. This chain's CDR3 is CASSSRRGDTQYF. CDR3 DNA sequence: TGTGCCAGTAGTTCCAGGAGAGGAGATACGCAGTATTTT.

At least ten counts were recorded for this clonotype. The chain's CDR3 is CASSTSGGPKNIQYF. CDR3 in DNA: TGTGCCAGTTCGACCAGCGGGGGGCCGAAAAACATTCAGTACTTC. This chain links TRBV28 with TRBJ2-4, with TRBD2 matching 9 bases. J was trimmed by 4 bases and V by 9 bases; bases with no gene match: 10. Germline loops: CDR1 MDHEN, CDR2 SYDVKM. The CDR3 contains 15 residues.

This sequence joins TRBV2 and TRBJ2-5; 7 bases are shared with TRBD2. CDR3 length: 15 residues. Germline assignment: CDR1 SNHLY and CDR2 FYNNEI. With 7 bases clipped from V and 2 bases from J, the junction kept 10 bases outside the gene matches. CDR3 nucleotide sequence: TGTGCCAGCAAGGAGACGGGACTACCTCAAGAGACCCAGTACTTC. It codes for CASKETGLPQETQYF. The full variable domain, completed using reference TRBV2 and TRBJ2-5, is EPEVTQTPSHQVTQMGQEVILRCVPISNHLYFYWYRQILGQKVEFLVSFYNNEISEKSEIFDDQFSVERPDGSNFTLKIRSTKLEDSAMYFCASKETGLPQETQYFGPGTRLLVL.

This clonotype was recorded many times. V and J are TRBV23-1 and TRBJ2-5; 12 bases map to TRBD2. TRBV23-1 is an ORF, with its function uncertain. This CDR3 comprises 15 residues. J lost 4 bases, V lost 3 bases, and 3 bases had no gene match. CDR3 loop: CASSHKLAGGETQYF. The DNA of the CDR3 is TGCGCCAGCAGTCACAAACTAGCGGGGGGAGAGACCCAGTACTTC.

This clonotype was picked up many times. The chain links TRBV12-3 or TRBV12-4 to TRBJ2-1; no clear D. The CDR3 length is 15 residues. The ends were cut back, 2 bases at V and 5 bases at J, with 13 bases in the middle. The CDR3 DNA follows: TGTGCCAGCAGTTTACGGCGCTTAAGCAACAATGAGCAGTTCTTC. Protein sequence: CASSLRRLSNNEQFF.

This clonotype was seen many times. V usage is TRBV7-2 and J usage is TRBJ2-3; no clear D. Germline V gene data show CDR1 as SGHTA and CDR2 as FQGNSA. The CDR3 runs 12 residues. Between the trimmed V and J ends, which lost 4 bases and 2 bases, there was a span of 4 bases. As DNA, the CDR3 is TGTGCCAGCAGCTCTTACACAGATACGCAGTATTTT. Amino acids: CASSSYTDTQYF.

This clonotype was recorded many times. This sequence joins TRBV7-2 and TRBJ2-3; D not resolved. The CDR3 covers 14 residues. V was trimmed by 1 base and J by 5 bases, leaving 10 bases between them. Germline CDR1 and CDR2: SGHTA and FQGNSA. The CDR3 is CASSLELRRDTQYF. Written as DNA, the CDR3 is TGTGCCAGCAGCTTAGAATTACGTAGAGATACGCAGTATTTT. The entire variable domain, with the rest obtained from reference TRBV7-2 and TRBJ2-3, is as follows: GAGVSQSPSNKVTEKGKDVELRCDPISGHTALYWYRQSLGQGLEFLIYFQGNSAPDKSGLPSDRFSAERTGGSVSTLTIQRTQQEDSAVYLCASSLELRRDTQYFGPGTRLTVL.

This clonotype was observed many times. The chain joins TRBV20-1 to TRBJ2-5, with 7 bases aligning to TRBD2. CDR3 length: 14 amino acids. Germline V gene data show CDR1 as DFQATT and CDR2 as SNEGSKA (reference sequence). V dropped 3 bases and J dropped 3; count of bases not matched to a gene: 7. The CDR3 DNA sequence: TGCAGTGCTAGGGAAGGAGCGGGGAAAGAGACCCAGTACTTC. Translated, it gives CSAREGAGKETQYF.

This clonotype was observed many times. This chain links TRBV7-9 with TRBJ1-6; 7 bases map to TRBD1. Germline V gives CDR1 SEHNR, CDR2 FQNEAQ (reference sequence). V lost 4 bases, J lost 6 bases, and 9 bases stayed unmatched. This CDR3 has 16 residues. The CDR3: CASSSRTGGRNSPLHF. The CDR3 DNA follows: TGTGCCAGCAGCTCCCGGACAGGCGGGCGTAATTCACCCCTCCACTTT.

This clonotype was counted only a few times. The chain uses TRBV25-1 and TRBJ1-1; D is perhaps TRBD1 (6 bases). Germline V gives CDR1 MGHDK, CDR2 SYGVNS. The V end lost 3 bases, the J end lost 3 bases, and 11 bases lay between the germline ends. The CDR3 sequence is 14 residues long. CDR3 in amino acids: CASSDWDTYTEAFF. CDR3 bases: TGTGCCAGCAGTGATTGGGACACCTACACTGAAGCTTTCTTT.

The rearrangement uses TRBV3-1 and TRBJ2-1; D may be TRBD1 or TRBD2 (5 bases each). This CDR3 region has 14 residues. Trimming shortened V by 4 bases and J by 2 bases, and 9 bases separated the two germline ends. CDR1 is LGHDT and CDR2 is YNNKEL in the germline V gene (reference sequence). The CDR3 loop reads CASSRDATYNEQFF. DNA for the CDR3: TGTGCCAGCAGCCGGGACGCGACCTACAATGAGCAGTTCTTC.

This clonotype was found many times. The V call is TRBV12-3 or TRBV12-4, the J call TRBJ2-3; 10 bases map to TRBD1. V shed 5 bases, J shed 5 bases, and the junction held 7 bases outside the gene matches. The CDR3 runs 15 residues. As DNA, the CDR3 is TGTGCCAGCAGTAGACAGGGGGCGCATGTAGATACGCAGTATTTT. Its translation is CASSRQGAHVDTQYF.

In this sample, this clonotype turned up a few times. The V gene is TRBV5-1, the J gene TRBJ2-1; D is ambiguous. The germline V gene encodes CDR1 SGHRS and CDR2 YFSETQ. The CDR3 is made up of 15 amino acids. V lost 0 bases, J lost 10 bases, and 17 bases lay in between. The CDR3 region is CASSLASTASGEQFF. In DNA, the CDR3 is TGCGCCAGCAGCTTGGCCTCGACTGCGAGTGGGGAGCAGTTCTTC.

This clonotype was found many times. The chain employs TRBV20-1 and TRBJ2-7; perhaps TRBD2 as D (5 bases). The CDR3 extends over 14 amino acids. The V end was cut by 0 bases, the J end by 4 bases, with 13 bases between. CDR1 is DFQATT, CDR2 SNEGSKA, per germline (reference sequence). CDR3 loop: CSARDQRDLYEQYF. The CDR3 DNA reads as TGCAGTGCTAGAGATCAGAGGGATCTTTACGAGCAGTACTTC.

This clonotype was counted at least ten times. The chain is built from TRBV5-1 and TRBJ2-1; 7 bases align to TRBD1. V shed 4 bases, J shed 2 bases, and the junction held 6 bases outside the gene matches. The CDR3 sequence is 15 residues long. In germline, CDR1 is SGHRS, CDR2 YFSETQ. The CDR3 DNA reads as TGCGCCAGCAGCCAAGGGACAGACACCTACAATGAGCAGTTCTTC. Translation: CASSQGTDTYNEQFF.